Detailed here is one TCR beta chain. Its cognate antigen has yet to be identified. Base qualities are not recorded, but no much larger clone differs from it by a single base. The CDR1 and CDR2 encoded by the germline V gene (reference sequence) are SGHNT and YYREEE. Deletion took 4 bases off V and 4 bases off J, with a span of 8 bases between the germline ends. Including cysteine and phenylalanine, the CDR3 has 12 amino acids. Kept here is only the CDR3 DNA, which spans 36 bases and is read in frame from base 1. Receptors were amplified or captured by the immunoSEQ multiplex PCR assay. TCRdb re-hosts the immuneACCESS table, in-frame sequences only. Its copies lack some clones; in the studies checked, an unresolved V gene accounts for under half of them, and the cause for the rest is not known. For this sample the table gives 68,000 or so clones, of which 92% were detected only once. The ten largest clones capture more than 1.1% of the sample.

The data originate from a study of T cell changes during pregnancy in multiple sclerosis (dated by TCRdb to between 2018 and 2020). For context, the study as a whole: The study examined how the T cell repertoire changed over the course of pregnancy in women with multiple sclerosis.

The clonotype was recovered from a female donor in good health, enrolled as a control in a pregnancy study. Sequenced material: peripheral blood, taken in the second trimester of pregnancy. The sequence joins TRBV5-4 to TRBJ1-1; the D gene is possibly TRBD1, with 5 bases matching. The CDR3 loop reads CASSGGSTEAFF. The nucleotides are TGTGCCAGCAGCGGGGGGAGCACTGAAGCTTTCTTT.